This TCR beta chain was obtained from a study of cytomegalovirus exposure and HLA in healthy donors. The CDR3 consists of 15 residues. V gave up 0 bases and J gave up 8 bases, with 16 bases separating them. In germline, CDR1 is MNHEY, CDR2 SVGAGI. PCR primers comprised 60 Vbeta and 13 Jbeta primers. Profiled with immunoSEQ multiplex PCR; TCRdb holds only in-frame clones, not every one. The profile covers 310,000 or so clones, with approximately 90% appearing a single time and more than 2% taken by the ten largest. The chain couples TRBV6-5 to TRBJ1-1; D gene uncertain. This TCR derives from a woman aged 18-35 years in good health and CMV-seronegative. Sequencing was performed on PBMCs. CDR3 DNA sequence: TGTGCCAGCAGTTACTCTCGGCAGGTCGGTGGAGAAGCTTTCTTT. This gives the protein CASSYSRQVGGEAFF.